This T cell receptor (beta chain) was recorded in a study of regulatory T cells in long-lasting Graves disease. Germline-derived CDR1 and CDR2 are LGHNA and YSLEER. The J segment lost 7 bases and the V segment lost 3 bases, leaving 6 bases of the junction unmatched. The CDR3 is made up of 15 amino acids. Arm-PCR with iRepertoire HTBI primers amplified the CDR3 regions for these TCR beta libraries. Via MiXCR, TCRdb re-called the multiplex PCR reads, giving one row per CDR3 protein. The sample carries 510,000 or so distinct CDR3 sequences, around 12% recorded once. Time point indicated: newly diagnosed GD, antithyroid drugs for less than 3 months. Generation of the TCR library employed RNA extracted from PBMCs. This sample also belongs to another study, concerning T cells in Graves' hyperthyroidism and ophthalmopathy.

This rearrangement joins TRBV4-3 to TRBJ2-1; 10 positions agree with TRBD1. Material: peripheral blood mononuclear cells (PBMCs), obtained at new diagnosis, from a patient treated with antithyroid drugs. The TCR comes from a woman in her thirties with Graves disease. CDR3 bases: TGCGCCAGCAGCCAGGAAGACAGGGGGCGGAATGAGCAGTTCTTC. The encoded protein is CASSQEDRGRNEQFF.